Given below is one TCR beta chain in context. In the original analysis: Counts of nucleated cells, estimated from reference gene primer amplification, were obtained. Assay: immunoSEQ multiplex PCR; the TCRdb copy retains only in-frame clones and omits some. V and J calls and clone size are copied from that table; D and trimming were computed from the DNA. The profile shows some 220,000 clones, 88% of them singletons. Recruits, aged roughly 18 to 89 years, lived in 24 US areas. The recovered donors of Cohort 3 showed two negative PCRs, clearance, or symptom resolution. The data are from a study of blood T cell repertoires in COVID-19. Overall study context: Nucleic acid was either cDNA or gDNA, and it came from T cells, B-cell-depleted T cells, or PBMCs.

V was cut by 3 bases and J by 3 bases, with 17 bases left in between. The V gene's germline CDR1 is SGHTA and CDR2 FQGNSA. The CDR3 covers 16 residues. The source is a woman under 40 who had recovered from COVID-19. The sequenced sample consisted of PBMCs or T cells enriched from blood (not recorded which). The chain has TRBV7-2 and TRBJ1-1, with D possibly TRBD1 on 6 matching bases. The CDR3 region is CASSLGRGFGYTEAFF. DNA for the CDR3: TGTGCCAGCAGCTTGGGGAGGGGGTTCGGATACACTGAAGCTTTCTTT.